The T cell receptor (beta chain) described here comes from a study of T cells after somatic rescue of genetic block. Germline assignment: CDR1 LNHDA and CDR2 SQIVND (reference sequence). Trimming took off 3 bases at V and 4 bases at J, with 12 bases between the two ends. The CDR3 totals 14 residues. Here immunoSEQ multiplex PCR was the method, and the copy in TCRdb shows in-frame clones only, minus some. The table lists 80,000 to 90,000 clones, 70% to 90% of them singletons. This clone was counted once. The receptor's source is a woman between 18 and 30 years old. The sample consisted of peripheral blood mononuclear cells (PBMCs). The chain employs TRBV19 and TRBJ1-2, with a weak D call TRBD1 (6 bases). DNA of the CDR3: TGTGCCAGTAGTATCAGGACAGAAATCTATGGCTACACCTTC. This sequence encodes CASSIRTEIYGYTF.